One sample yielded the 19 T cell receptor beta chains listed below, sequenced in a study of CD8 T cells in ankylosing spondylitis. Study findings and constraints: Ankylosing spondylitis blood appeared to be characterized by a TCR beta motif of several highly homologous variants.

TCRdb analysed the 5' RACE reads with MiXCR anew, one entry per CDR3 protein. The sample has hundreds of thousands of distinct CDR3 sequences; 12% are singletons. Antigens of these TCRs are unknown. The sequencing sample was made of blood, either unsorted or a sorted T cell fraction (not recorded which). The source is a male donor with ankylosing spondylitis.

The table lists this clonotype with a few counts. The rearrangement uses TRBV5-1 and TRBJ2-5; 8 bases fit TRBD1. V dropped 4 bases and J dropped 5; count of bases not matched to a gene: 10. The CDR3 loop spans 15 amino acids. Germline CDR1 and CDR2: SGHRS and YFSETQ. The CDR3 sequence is CASSPGQGGLETQYF. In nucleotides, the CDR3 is TGCGCCAGCAGCCCCGGACAGGGTGGTCTCGAGACCCAGTACTTC.

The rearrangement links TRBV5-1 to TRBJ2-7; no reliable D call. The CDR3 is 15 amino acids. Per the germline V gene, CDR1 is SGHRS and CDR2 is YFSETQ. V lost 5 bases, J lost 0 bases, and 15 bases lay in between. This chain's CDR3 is CASSASGGSSYEQYF. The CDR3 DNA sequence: TGCGCCAGCAGTGCGTCGGGCGGTAGCTCCTACGAGCAGTACTTC.

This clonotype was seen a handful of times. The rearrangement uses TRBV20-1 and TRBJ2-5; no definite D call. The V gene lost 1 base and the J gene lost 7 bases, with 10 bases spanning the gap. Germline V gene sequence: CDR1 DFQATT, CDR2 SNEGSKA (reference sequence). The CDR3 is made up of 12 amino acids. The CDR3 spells CSARAIEWTQYF. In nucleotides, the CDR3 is TGCAGTGCTAGAGCGATTGAGTGGACCCAGTACTTC.

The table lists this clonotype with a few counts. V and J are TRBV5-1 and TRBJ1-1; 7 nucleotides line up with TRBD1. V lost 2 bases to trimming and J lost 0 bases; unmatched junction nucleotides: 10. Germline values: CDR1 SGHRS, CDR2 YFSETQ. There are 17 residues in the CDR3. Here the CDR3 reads CASSFDPGQYMNTEAFF. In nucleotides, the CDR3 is TGCGCCAGCAGCTTTGACCCGGGACAGTACATGAACACTGAAGCTTTCTTT. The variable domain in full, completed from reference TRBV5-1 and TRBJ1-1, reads KAGVTQTPRYLIKTRGQQVTLSCSPISGHRSVSWYQQTPGQGLQFLFEYFSETQRNKGNFPGRFSGRQFSNSRSEMNVSTLELGDSALYLCASSFDPGQYMNTEAFFGQGTRLTVV.

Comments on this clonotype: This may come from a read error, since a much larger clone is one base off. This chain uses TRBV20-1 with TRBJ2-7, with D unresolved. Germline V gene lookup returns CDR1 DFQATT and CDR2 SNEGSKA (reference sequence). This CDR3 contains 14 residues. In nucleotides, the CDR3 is TGCAGTGCTATCCCCGCTAGAGAGAGCTACGTGCAGTACTTC. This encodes CSAIPARESYVQYF.

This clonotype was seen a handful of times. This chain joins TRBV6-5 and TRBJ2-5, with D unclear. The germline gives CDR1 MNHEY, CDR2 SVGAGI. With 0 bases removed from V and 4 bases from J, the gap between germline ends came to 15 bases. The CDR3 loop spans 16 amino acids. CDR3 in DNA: TGTGCCAGCAGTTACTCAAGTAGCCTAAACGGAGAGACCCAGTACTTC. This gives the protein CASSYSSSLNGETQYF.

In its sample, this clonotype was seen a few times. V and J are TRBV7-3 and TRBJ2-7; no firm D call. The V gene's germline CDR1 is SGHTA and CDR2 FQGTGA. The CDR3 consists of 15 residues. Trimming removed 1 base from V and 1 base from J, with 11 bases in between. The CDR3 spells CASSLKAGWSYEQYF. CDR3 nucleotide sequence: TGTGCCAGCAGCTTAAAGGCTGGGTGGTCCTACGAGCAGTACTTC.

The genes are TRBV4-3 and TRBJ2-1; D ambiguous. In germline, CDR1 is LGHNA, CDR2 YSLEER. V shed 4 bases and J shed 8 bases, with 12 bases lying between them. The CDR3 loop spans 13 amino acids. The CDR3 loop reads CASSLTPNYEQFF. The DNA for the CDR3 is TGCGCCAGCAGCCTAACCCCCAACTATGAGCAGTTCTTC.

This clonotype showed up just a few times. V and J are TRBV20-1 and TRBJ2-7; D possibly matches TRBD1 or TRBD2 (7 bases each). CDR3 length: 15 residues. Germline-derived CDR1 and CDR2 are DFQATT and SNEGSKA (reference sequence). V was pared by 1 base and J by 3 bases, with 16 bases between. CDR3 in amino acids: CSARGQGGKVYEQYF. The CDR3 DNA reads TGCAGTGCTAGAGGCCAGGGGGGGAAGGTCTACGAGCAGTACTTC.

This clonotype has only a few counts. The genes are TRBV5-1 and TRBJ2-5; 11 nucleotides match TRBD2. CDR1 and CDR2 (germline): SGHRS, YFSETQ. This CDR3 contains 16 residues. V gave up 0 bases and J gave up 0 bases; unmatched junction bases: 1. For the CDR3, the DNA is TGCGCCAGCAGCTTGGTACTAGCGGGGGACCAAGAGACCCAGTACTTC. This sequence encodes CASSLVLAGDQETQYF.

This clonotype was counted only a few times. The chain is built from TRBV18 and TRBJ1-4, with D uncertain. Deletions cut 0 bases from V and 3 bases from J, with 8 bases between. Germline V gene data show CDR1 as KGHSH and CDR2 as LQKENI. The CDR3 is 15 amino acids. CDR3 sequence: CASSPPSMSNEKLFF. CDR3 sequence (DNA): TGTGCCAGCTCACCACCTTCCATGTCTAATGAAAAACTGTTTTTT.

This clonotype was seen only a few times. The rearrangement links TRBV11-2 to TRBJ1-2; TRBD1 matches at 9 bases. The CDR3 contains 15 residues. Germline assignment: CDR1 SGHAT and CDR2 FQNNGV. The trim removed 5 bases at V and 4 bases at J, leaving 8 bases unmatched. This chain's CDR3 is CASSQQGAGIYGYTF. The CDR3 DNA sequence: TGTGCCAGCAGCCAACAGGGGGCTGGGATCTATGGCTACACCTTC.

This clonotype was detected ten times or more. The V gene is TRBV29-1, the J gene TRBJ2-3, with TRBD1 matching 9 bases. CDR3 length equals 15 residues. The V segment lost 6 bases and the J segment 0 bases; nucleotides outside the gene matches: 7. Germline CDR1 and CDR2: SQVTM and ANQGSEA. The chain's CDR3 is CSVALGTGSTDTQYF. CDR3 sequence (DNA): TGCAGCGTCGCTCTAGGGACAGGGAGCACAGATACGCAGTATTTT.

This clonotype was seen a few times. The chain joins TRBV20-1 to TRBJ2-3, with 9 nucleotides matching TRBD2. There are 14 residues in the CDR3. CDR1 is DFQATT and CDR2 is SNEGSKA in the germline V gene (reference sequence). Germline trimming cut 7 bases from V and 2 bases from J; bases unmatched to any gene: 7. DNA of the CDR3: TGCAGTGTTACTAGCGGGCTTTCCACAGATACGCAGTATTTT. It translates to CSVTSGLSTDTQYF.

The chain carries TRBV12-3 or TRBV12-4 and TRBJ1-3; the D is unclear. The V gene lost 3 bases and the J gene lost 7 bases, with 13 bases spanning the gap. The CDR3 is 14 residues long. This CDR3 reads CASSLDPGRNTIYF. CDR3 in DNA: TGTGCCAGCAGTTTGGACCCCGGACGGAACACCATATATTTT.

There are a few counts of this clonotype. Written as DNA, the CDR3 is TGTGCCAGCAGGCAGGGACAGCAGAATTCACCCCTCCACTTT. Protein sequence: CASRQGQQNSPLHF. The V and J genes are TRBV7-2 and TRBJ1-6, with 7 bases lining up with TRBD1. Germline V gives CDR1 SGHTA, CDR2 FQGNSA. J was trimmed by 7 bases and V by 6 bases; bases with no gene match: 6. The CDR3 spans 14 residues.

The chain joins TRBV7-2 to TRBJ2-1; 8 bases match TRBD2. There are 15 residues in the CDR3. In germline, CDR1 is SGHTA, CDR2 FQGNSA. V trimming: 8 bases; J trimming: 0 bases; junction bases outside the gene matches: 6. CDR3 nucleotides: TGTGCCAGCGGACGGGAGGGGTACTCCTACAATGAGCAGTTCTTC. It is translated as CASGREGYSYNEQFF.

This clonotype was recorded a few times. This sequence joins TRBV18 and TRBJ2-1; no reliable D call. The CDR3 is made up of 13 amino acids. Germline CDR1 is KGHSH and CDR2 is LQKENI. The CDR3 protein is CFSAEYKVNEQFF. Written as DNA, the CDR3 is TGTTTTAGTGCCGAGTACAAGGTTAATGAGCAGTTCTTC.

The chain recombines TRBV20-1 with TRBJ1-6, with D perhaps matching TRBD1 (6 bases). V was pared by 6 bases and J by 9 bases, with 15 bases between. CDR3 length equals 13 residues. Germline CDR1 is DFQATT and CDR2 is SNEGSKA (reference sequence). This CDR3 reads CSANRDTTSPLHF. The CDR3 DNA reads TGCAGTGCCAACCGGGACACGACTTCACCCCTCCACTTT.